One and the same sample provided the 2 T cell receptor beta chains below, sequenced in a study of PD-L1 blockade in urothelial cancer. Profiling relied on immunoSEQ multiplex PCR, and the TCRdb table lists in-frame clones only, not all of them. The sample lists some 87,000 clones, roughly 84% occurring once. Time point reported: pretreatment peripheral blood. This material consisted of PBMCs, taken around atezolizumab (anti-PD-L1) treatment. The receptors shown here come from a man aged 55 to 70 with urothelial cancer.

V usage is TRBV6-6 and J usage is TRBJ2-3, with a weak D call TRBD2 (6 bases). The CDR3 spans 15 residues. V was clipped by 6 bases and J by 1 base, with 14 bases between them. The germline V gene has CDR1 MNHNY and CDR2 SVGAGI (reference sequence). The chain's CDR3 is CASSGSGDGTDTQYF. As DNA, the CDR3 is TGTGCCAGCAGCGGGTCGGGAGACGGCACAGATACGCAGTATTTT.

This chain joins TRBV15 and TRBJ2-7; D call uncertain. Germline V gene sequence: CDR1 LNHNV, CDR2 YYDKDF (reference sequence). V lost 1 base and J 0 bases, leaving 7 bases between the germline ends. The CDR3 consists of 14 residues. In DNA, the CDR3 is TGTGCCACCAGCAGAGCCTACAGCTCCTACGAGCAGTACTTC. Its protein product is CATSRAYSSYEQYF. The whole variable domain, remainder taken from reference TRBV15 and TRBJ2-7, is DAMVIQNPRYQVTQFGKPVTLSCSQTLNHNVMYWYQQKSSQAPKLLFHYYDKDFNNEADTPDNFQSRRPNTSFCFLDIRSPGLGDTAMYLCATSRAYSSYEQYFGPGTRLTVT.